This T cell receptor beta chain was obtained from a study of blood T cell repertoires in COVID-19. Overall study: Both acute and convalescent COVID-19 samples were obtained from the United States, Italy and Spain. The cDNA or gDNA used as material had been derived from T cells, B-cell-depleted T cells, or PBMCs.

Authors' data handling: Nucleated cell counts were estimated from reference gene primer amplification. Sequencing used immunoSEQ multiplex PCR; TCRdb keeps in-frame clones, though not all of them. The V and J calls and clone size come from that table; D and trimming were worked out from the DNA. The data show around 450,000 clones, 85% to 90% seen once. Per the germline V gene, CDR1 is LNHDA and CDR2 is SQIVND (reference sequence). The CDR3 runs 14 residues. The trim removed 5 bases at V and 3 bases at J, leaving 4 bases unmatched. The rearrangement links TRBV19 to TRBJ1-3; 7 nucleotides align to TRBD1. The TCR originated in a woman aged 25 to 39 with acute or convalescent COVID-19. Material: peripheral blood. CDR3 coding DNA: TGTGCCAGTAGTGAGGGGGCATTTGGAAACACCATATATTTT. The encoded protein is CASSEGAFGNTIYF.